One and the same sample provided the 24 T cell receptor beta chains below, sequenced in a study of T cell responses to AZD1222 COVID-19 vaccine. The assay was immunoSEQ multiplex PCR, and TCRdb's table has in-frame clones only and misses some. The sample includes 160,000 or so clones, 75% to 95% of them seen just once. Sequences were derived from peripheral blood, sampled on day 0 of AZD1222 vaccination. These receptors were taken from an adult in good health.

The chain links TRBV6-4 to TRBJ1-1; D gene ambiguous. The CDR3 is 13 residues long. CDR1 is MRHNA, CDR2 SNTAGT, per germline. Trimming took off 5 bases at V and 0 bases at J, with 7 bases between the two ends. The CDR3 here is CASSQEVNTEAFF. CDR3 DNA sequence: TGTGCCAGCAGTCAGGAGGTGAACACTGAAGCTTTCTTT.

The chain carries TRBV18 and TRBJ2-2; tentatively, D is TRBD2 (6 bases). The CDR3 sequence is 16 residues long. V lost 3 bases to trimming and J lost 0 bases, with 11 bases between them. Looked up from germline, CDR1 is KGHSH and CDR2 is LQKENI. The CDR3 sequence is CASSPLGSTNTGELFF. In DNA, the CDR3 is TGTGCCAGCTCACCGCTCGGGAGTACGAACACCGGGGAGCTGTTTTTT.

V gene TRBV29-1 combines with J gene TRBJ2-5, with 7 bases matching TRBD1. The germline CDR1 and CDR2 sequences are SQVTM and ANQGSEA. The CDR3 is made up of 13 amino acids. The J segment lost 1 base and the V segment lost 6 bases, leaving 5 bases of the junction unmatched. CDR3 in DNA: TGCAGCGTAGCTGACAGGGTCCAAGAGACCCAGTACTTC. This sequence encodes CSVADRVQETQYF.

The V gene is TRBV5-5, the J gene TRBJ1-2; D is unresolved. The CDR3 totals 17 residues. The V gene lost 2 bases and the J gene lost 4 bases, with 21 bases spanning the gap. Germline values: CDR1 SGHKS, CDR2 YYEKEE (reference sequence). The CDR3 DNA is TGTGCCAGCAGCTTCTCGGCGGAGTCGGAGGCTATCTATGGCTACACCTTC. Translated, it gives CASSFSAESEAIYGYTF.

This chain uses TRBV24-1 with TRBJ2-7; D gene ambiguous. The CDR3 totals 13 residues. The V and J ends lost 7 bases and 0 bases respectively, with 9 bases between them. The germline V gene encodes CDR1 KGHDR and CDR2 SFDVKD. The CDR3 DNA sequence: TGTGCCACCAGCCACAATAGCTCCTACGAGCAGTACTTC. This encodes CATSHNSSYEQYF.

The chain joins TRBV6-2 or TRBV6-3 to TRBJ1-2; 7 nucleotides align to TRBD1. CDR1 is MNHEY and CDR2 is SVGEGT in the germline V gene. This CDR3 region has 14 residues. V shed 4 bases and J 5 bases; nucleotides not matched to a gene: 7. CDR3 region: CASSFPGQHYGYTF. The CDR3 DNA reads as TGTGCCAGCAGTTTTCCGGGACAGCATTATGGCTACACCTTC.

Note on this clone: Other DNA sequences in this specimen translate into the identical CDR3. V is TRBV9 and J is TRBJ2-1; TRBD2 aligns across 8 bases. The CDR3 loop spans 15 amino acids. The junction had 4 bases not matched to a gene; V was cut back by 5 bases and J by 0 bases. Germline CDR1 reads SGDLS; CDR2 reads YYNGEE. The CDR3 protein is CASSLSGSSYNEQFF. CDR3 DNA: TGTGCCAGCAGTTTAAGCGGGAGCTCCTACAATGAGCAGTTCTTC.

The V call is TRBV15, the J call TRBJ2-7; D gene ambiguous. This CDR3 has 16 residues. Germline CDR1 is LNHNV and CDR2 is YYDKDF (reference sequence). Trimming stripped 0 bases from V and 1 base from J, with 13 bases between. In DNA, the CDR3 is TGTGCCACCAGCAGAGATTTGGCTAGTGGTTCCTACGAGCAGTACTTC. Translating gives CATSRDLASGSYEQYF.

This clone is a singleton in its sample. The CDR3: CASSQLLAGGVAKNIQYF. DNA of the CDR3: TGTGCCAGCAGCCAATTACTAGCGGGAGGGGTAGCCAAAAACATTCAGTACTTC. The chain couples TRBV4-2 to TRBJ2-4, with 13 bases fitting TRBD2. The ends lost 2 bases at V and 0 bases at J; junction bases unmatched: 4. Germline V gene lookup returns CDR1 LGHNA and CDR2 YNFKEQ. The length of the CDR3 is 18 residues.

The chain couples TRBV3-1 (or the pseudogene TRBV3-2) to TRBJ1-4, with D possibly TRBD1 on 5 matching bases. Germline CDR1 LGHDT, CDR2 YNNKEL (reference sequence). CDR3 length: 19 amino acids. The ends were cut back, 1 base at V and 10 bases at J, with 28 bases in the middle. In DNA, the CDR3 is TGTGCCAGCAGCCAAGTACTAAGATTTGGTTTGGGGGTTAAGGGAAAACTGTTTTTT. This codes for CASSQVLRFGLGVKGKLFF.

The rearrangement joins TRBV2 to TRBJ2-7; D ambiguous. Germline V gene sequence: CDR1 SNHLY, CDR2 FYNNEI. The CDR3 spans 12 residues. Trimming stripped 2 bases from V and 4 bases from J, with 6 bases between. The CDR3 reads CASSEYRYEQYF. The CDR3 nucleotides are TGTGCCAGCAGTGAATATAGGTACGAGCAGTACTTC.

V gene TRBV19 combines with J gene TRBJ1-5; TRBD1 aligns across 7 bases. After removal of 6 bases from V and 0 bases from J, the junction contained 11 bases not matched to a gene. The germline V gene encodes CDR1 LNHDA and CDR2 SQIVND (reference sequence). The CDR3 length is 17 residues. CDR3 residues: CASRAGTEVYSNQPQHF. The CDR3 DNA is TGTGCCAGTAGGGCCGGGACAGAGGTGTATAGCAATCAGCCCCAGCATTTT. Combining the CDR3 with reference TRBV19 and TRBJ1-5 gives the whole variable domain DGGITQSPKYLFRKEGQNVTLSCEQNLNHDAMYWYRQDPGQGLRLIYYSQIVNDFQKGDIAEGYSVSREKKESFPLTVTSAQKNPTAFYLCASRAGTEVYSNQPQHFGDGTRLSIL.

The chain combines TRBV7-9 with TRBJ2-1; D unresolved. This CDR3 is 12 amino acids long. V lost 2 bases and J 9 bases, leaving 8 bases between the germline ends. Germline loops: CDR1 SEHNR, CDR2 FQNEAQ (reference sequence). This CDR3 reads CASSLRTREQFF. In DNA form, the CDR3 reads TGTGCCAGCAGCTTACGAACTCGTGAGCAGTTCTTC.

The chain uses TRBV2 and TRBJ2-2; D is ambiguous. Germline V gives CDR1 SNHLY, CDR2 FYNNEI. The ends were cut back, 10 bases at V and 0 bases at J, with 3 bases in the middle. CDR3 length: 11 residues. CDR3 region: CATTNTGELFF. CDR3 in DNA: TGTGCCACCACGAACACCGGGGAGCTGTTTTTT.

The chain joins TRBV28 to TRBJ1-2; 7 nucleotides agree with TRBD1. V shed 2 bases, J shed 4 bases, and the junction held 4 bases outside the gene matches. This CDR3 comprises 14 residues. Germline V gene sequence: CDR1 MDHEN, CDR2 SYDVKM. This CDR3 is CASSLLRTGYGYTF. In DNA form, the CDR3 reads TGTGCCAGCAGTTTACTCCGGACAGGCTATGGCTACACCTTC.

The chain has TRBV29-1 and TRBJ2-2; D call uncertain. The germline V and J ends were trimmed by 4 bases and 6 bases, with 6 bases remaining between them. In germline, CDR1 is SQVTM, CDR2 ANQGSEA. CDR3 length: 11 residues. The CDR3 spells CSVGNAGELFF. CDR3 bases: TGCAGCGTTGGTAACGCCGGGGAGCTGTTTTTT.

The gene calls are TRBV5-6 and TRBJ2-7, with a weak D call TRBD1 (5 bases). V was cut by 8 bases and J by 5 bases, with 11 bases left in between. Germline CDR1 is SGHDT and CDR2 is YYEEEE. The CDR3 runs to 11 residues. CDR3 in amino acids: CASQRGDEQYF. CDR3 nucleotides: TGTGCCAGTCAAAGGGGTGACGAGCAGTACTTC.

V is TRBV6-5 and J is TRBJ2-2; perhaps TRBD1 as D (5 bases). Germline CDR1 is MNHEY and CDR2 is SVGAGI. This CDR3 is 15 amino acids long. V shed 6 bases and J shed 5 bases, with 16 bases lying between them. The CDR3 protein is CASRRQGEATGELFF. The CDR3, as DNA: TGTGCCAGCAGGCGTCAGGGTGAGGCGACCGGGGAGCTGTTTTTT.

This CDR3 is CATSRQTGTSYNEQFF. The CDR3 nucleotides are TGTGCCACCAGCAGACAAACCGGGACTAGCTACAATGAGCAGTTCTTC. V usage is TRBV15 and J usage is TRBJ2-1, with 8 bases matching TRBD2. The germline gives CDR1 LNHNV, CDR2 YYDKDF (reference sequence). V gave up 2 bases and J gave up 3 bases; unmatched junction bases: 6. This CDR3 is 16 amino acids long.

The chain has TRBV19 and TRBJ1-5, with D perhaps matching TRBD1 (6 bases). The CDR3 covers 13 residues. Germline loops: CDR1 LNHDA, CDR2 SQIVND (reference sequence). The germline V and J ends were trimmed by 7 bases and 11 bases, with 18 bases remaining between them. The CDR3: CASTHRGAGAQHF. The CDR3 DNA sequence: TGTGCCAGTACCCACCGGGGGGCAGGAGCCCAGCATTTT.

The chain carries TRBV11-2 and TRBJ1-3, with D hard to call. Trimming shortened V by 7 bases and J by 3 bases, and 4 bases separated the two germline ends. The CDR3 runs to 11 residues. Germline V gene data show CDR1 as SGHAT and CDR2 as FQNNGV. CDR3 coding DNA: TGTGCCAGCAACATTGGAAACACCATATATTTT. Translating it yields CASNIGNTIYF.

The chain recombines TRBV5-6 with TRBJ2-1; TRBD1 agrees at 10 bases. Trimming took 7 bases from V and 3 from J; bases not matched to a gene: 4. Per germline, CDR1 SGHDT and CDR2 YYEEEE. The CDR3 is made up of 14 amino acids. CDR3 bases: TGTGCCAGCCAGCGGACAGGGGGCTACAATGAGCAGTTCTTC. It encodes CASQRTGGYNEQFF. Looking up the rest from reference TRBV5-6 and TRBJ2-1 gives the full variable domain: DAGVTQSPTHLIKTRGQQVTLRCSPKSGHDTVSWYQQALGQGPQFIFQYYEEEERQRGNFPDRFSGHQFPNYSSELNVNALLLGDSALYLCASQRTGGYNEQFFGPGTRLTVL.

V usage is TRBV21-1 and J usage is TRBJ2-3; the table gives TRBD1 as D, unverified against the DNA. TRBV21-1 is marked as a pseudogene. This CDR3 has 13 amino acids. For the CDR3, the DNA is TGTGCCATTCCCGGACAAGGTTCTGATACGCAGTATTTT. Translating it yields CAIPGQGSDTQYF.

J is TRBJ1-2 and V is TRBV28, with 8 bases matching TRBD1. From germline, CDR1 is MDHEN and CDR2 SYDVKM. Unmatched junction bases numbered 11, after V lost 5 bases and J lost 3 bases. This CDR3 has 16 amino acids. The DNA for the CDR3 is TGTGCCAGCAGTCCCGGGACAGGCACGAGCGACTATGGCTACACCTTC. This translates into CASSPGTGTSDYGYTF.